What follows is one TCR beta chain and its context. It has no known antigen specificity. Base quality data are lacking; no much larger clone is found one base away. This sample is part of a study of cytomegalovirus exposure and HLA in healthy donors (TCRdb year 2017). Background on the whole study: An earlier analysis of approximately 550 of the donors reported approximately 300 Gb of sequence data and around 120 million unique TCR beta sequences from about 179 million T cells. On average, around 240,000 unique TCR beta nucleotide sequences were sequenced per donor among a few hundred genotyped donors of the cohort, with around 19% of those sequences being non-productive. A later genetic analysis used genome-wide SNP genotypes for 398 of the 666 donors, treating that subset as a discovery cohort. To study patterns of TCR occurrence, a later analysis re-analyzed previously published TCR beta repertoires from several hundred donors and added high-resolution HLA genotyping. A separate validation cohort of more than 100 different subjects was used in addition to the 666-subject first cohort. About five DR-DQ haplotypes were treated as single units for association and clustering because of strong linkage in the cohort. Using immunosequencing, the study profiled T cell repertoires from about 620 subjects and related those repertoires to cytomegalovirus serostatus. The study was designed to test whether signatures of past pathogen exposure could be identified by cataloging public T cell receptors. The study combined high-throughput TCR immunosequencing, statistical association of individual TCRs with disease status, and machine learning to predict cytomegalovirus infection status. Class I and class II HLA loci were covered by the typing at four-digit resolution. Alongside the repertoire data, information on donor age, sex, ethnicity and CMV serostatus was compiled. An early release covering just under 650 HLA-typed donors comprised approximately 300 gigabases of sequencing data and about 90 million unique TCR sequences. The number of donors typed differed by locus, with 629-630 for A, B, C, DRB1 and DQB1, more than 500 for DQA1, 600 to 610 for DPA1, and some 450 for DPB1. To decide whether each TCR beta V gene segment behaved as functional or pseudogenic, an earlier analysis of some 600 of the donors relied on high-throughput TCR beta sequencing. All discovery cohort repertoires had been generated on a single sequencing platform. Rather than drawing on any new phenotypic data, the later analysis identified candidate immune exposures from TCR beta sequences and the way those sequences occurred across donors. Of the roughly 400 genotyped donors, approximately 80% fell in the genetic ancestry cluster associated with self-reported Caucasian donors. What the study reported, not specific to this receptor: While some public TCRs were present in many individuals, most TCR sequences turned up only very rarely across donors. It was suggested by the authors that the approach could potentially be generalized to other disease states and immunological phenotypes. A later analysis reported that several top co-occurrence clusters appeared linked to parvovirus B19, influenza, CMV and Epstein-Barr virus. Compared with equally common non-associated chains, HLA-associated TCR beta chains in a later analysis were more clonally expanded and had lower generation probabilities. Some IMGT-functional V segments, including TRBV6-2 and TRBV6-3, could not be distinguished by the 87-base-pair reads and were therefore excluded. An earlier analysis of approximately 500 of the donors showed that most TCR beta V segments appeared in productive rearrangements either about 87% or about 30% of the time, which broadly matched IMGT annotations. The presence/absence analyses assumed that sequencing depth was roughly uniform across donors, and that assumption may not be true. The study listed 164 TCR beta chains as associated with cytomegalovirus. A later genetic analysis associated a missense DCLRE1C variant with V-gene and J-gene trimming of TCR beta chains, and an independent cohort replicated the association. In a later analysis, the rate of TCR association differed among HLA loci, with DRB1 alleles having the most associated TCRs and HLA-C alleles having the fewest. A group of highly shared sequence variants was considered likely to be a technical artifact of the sequencing pipeline. At a false discovery rate of 0.05, a later analysis linked about 16,000 TCR beta sequences to specific HLA alleles. In both the original and validation cohorts, the classifier was reported to diagnose cytomegalovirus status with high specificity and sensitivity. For the cohort, immune exposure information was limited to CMV serostatus. Three of the identified cytomegalovirus-associated TCR beta chains were confirmed in vitro to be specific for cytomegalovirus antigens. Because HLA typing was unavailable for some donors at each locus, only the typed subset was used in association tests. A further reported finding was that TCR beta sequences accurately predicted the HLA-A and HLA-B alleles for most subjects in the first cohort. Strong co-occurrence of HLA alleles, especially DR and DQ, made assigning TCR associations to individual alleles difficult. Correlated functional status among segregating V segments might be attributable to linkage disequilibrium, but an unknown experimental factor could not be ruled out. Compared with the approximately 710-donor mean, donors in an Asian-associated ancestry cluster had fewer N-insertions in productive TCRs, according to a later genetic analysis. The earlier analysis of 587 of the donors excluded 15 to 20 rarely observed V segments, including chromosome 9 orphons, because counts were too low. According to a later analysis, most CMV-associated TCR beta chains appeared to be HLA-restricted, and the HLA associations seemed to be driven largely by CMV exposure. In this cohort, only TCR beta chains were sequenced, and detectable features were limited by the absence of alpha or paired-chain data.

The cohort consisted of more than 650 healthy bone marrow donors. At the time of sampling, all cohort members were nominally healthy, though unrecorded immune exposures were likely present. The donor tested CMV seronegative and was one of the 352 seronegative cohort members. Every donor gave a peripheral blood sample, and the peripheral blood mononuclear cells from that sample were used for TCR beta sequencing. Genomic DNA extraction from the blood cell samples was performed with the Qiagen DNeasy Blood Extraction Kit. CDR1 and CDR2 (SEHNR, FQNEAQ) derive from the germline V gene (reference sequence). Measured from the cysteine to the phenylalanine, the CDR3 is 13 residues long. Only CDR3 DNA remains: 39 bases, in frame from the first base. V was cut back by 3 bases and J by 9 bases, leaving a gap of 12 bases between them. The method behind the library was the immunoSEQ multiplex PCR assay. The multiplex PCR relied on a mix of 60 forward primers for TCR Vbeta segments and 13 reverse primers for TCR Jbeta segments. Amplification of the CDR3 region of rearranged TCR beta genes was performed with a multiplex PCR assay on genomic DNA. On the Illumina HiSeq System, the amplified TCR beta libraries were sequenced as 87-base-pair reads. The source study handled its data this way. Across the 500 to 700 repertoires, a later analysis counted around 80 million unique TCR beta chains, around 10 million of which were shared by at least two donors. A nearest-neighbor algorithm error-corrected the raw reads and collapsed the reads into unique sequences, merging closely related sequences to remove PCR and sequencing errors. To assign V, D and J gene segments, CDR3 sequences were aligned to IMGT reference sequences. For a sequence to be retained, at least a six-nucleotide match to both a V gene segment and a J gene segment was required. Rearrangements were classified as productive when the CDR3 lacked stop codons and remained in frame with V and J, and all other rearrangements were classified as non-productive. Following IMGT convention, CDR3 was defined as the stretch from the second conserved V-encoded cysteine up to the conserved J-encoded phenylalanine. Sequences without an unambiguous match to a single V gene segment were excluded from the earlier analysis of approximately 560 of the donors. An earlier analysis of several hundred of the donors classified V segments as functional when productive rearrangements were above 56.7% and as segregating when the standard deviation between donors was above 5%. A statistical classification framework was developed to diagnose cytomegalovirus status using the catalog of TCR beta chain sequences. A later analysis assigned V and J genes by comparing TCR nucleotide sequences with IMGT/GENE-DB human TR gene sequences. In a later analysis, CDR3 sequences and most-parsimonious VDJ recombination scenarios were assigned using the TCRdist pipeline. In a later analysis, each TCR beta chain was defined by its CDR3 amino acid sequence together with its V-gene family, and reads lacking a unique V-gene family were excluded. As a way to deal with suspected cross-contamination and a sequencing artifact, a later analysis dropped hundreds of nucleotide sequences that were highly shared and had low generation probability. In a later analysis, a clonal expansion index for each public chain was calculated from normalized within-repertoire ranks of inferred template counts. A later analysis computed generation probabilities with a VDJ recombination model fitted to out-of-frame rearrangements, and checked the results against IGoR. In a later analysis, TCR-TCR, TCR-HLA and TCR-CMV co-occurrence was scored with hypergeometric tests, and a repertoire-size bias correction was applied to TCR pairs. False discovery rates were estimated in a later analysis by permuting HLA or CMV assignments 20 times. In a later analysis, co-occurring TCRs were grouped with DBSCAN, and TCRdist sequence similarity was added when clustering was performed within HLA-allele-positive subsets. Co-occurrence clustering excluded repertoires with fewer than 30,000 or more than 120,000 public chains, plus five with anomalous nucleotide sharing. Sourced from immuneACCESS, this table was stored by TCRdb with only in-frame sequences that have V and J called. A share of the clones is absent; for the studies checked, an unresolved V gene accounts for under half, and the remainder has no known explanation. That table is the source of V, J and clone size, and D and trimming were worked out from the DNA. Recorded for this sample are roughly 190,000 clones; 65% to 85% of them occurred a single time. The top ten clonotypes cover approximately 3.9% of the sample.

The sequence joins TRBV7-9 to TRBJ1-3; perhaps TRBD1 is the D gene, with 5 bases matching. The sequence was collected from a man in his fifties in good health and CMV-seronegative. Sequenced input: PBMCs. The CDR3 protein is CASSFAQGGTIYF. The bases are TGTGCCAGCAGCTTCGCGCAGGGTGGCACCATATATTTT.